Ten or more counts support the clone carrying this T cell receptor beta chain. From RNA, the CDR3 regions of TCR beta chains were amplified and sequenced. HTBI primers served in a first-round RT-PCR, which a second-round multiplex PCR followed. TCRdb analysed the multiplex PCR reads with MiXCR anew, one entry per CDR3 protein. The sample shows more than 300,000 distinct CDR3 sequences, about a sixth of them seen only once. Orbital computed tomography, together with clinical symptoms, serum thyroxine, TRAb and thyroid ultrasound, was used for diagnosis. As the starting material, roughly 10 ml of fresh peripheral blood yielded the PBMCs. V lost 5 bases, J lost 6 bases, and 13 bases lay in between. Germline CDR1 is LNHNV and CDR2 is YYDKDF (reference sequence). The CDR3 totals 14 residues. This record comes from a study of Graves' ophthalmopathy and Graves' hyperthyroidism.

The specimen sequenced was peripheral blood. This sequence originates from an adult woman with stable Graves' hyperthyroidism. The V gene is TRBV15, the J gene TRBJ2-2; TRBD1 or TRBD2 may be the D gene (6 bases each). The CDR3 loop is CATSPPGGPGELFF. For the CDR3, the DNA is TGTGCCACCAGCCCCCCCGGGGGCCCCGGGGAGCTGTTTTTT.